The rows below give T cell receptor beta chains drawn from one sample of a study of shared clonotypes between healthy human individuals. Repertoires were generated with immunoSEQ multiplex PCR, while TCRdb's copy carries only in-frame clones and drops some. This table has about 980,000 clones, more than 75% appearing once. The sequenced sample consisted of memory CD4+ T cells sorted from blood. These receptors originate from a man between 18 and 35 years old in good health. Each CDR3 is given with its conserved first and last residue. D genes are given only for firm matches. For some rows the clone size is stated as once, few or many, or as a class when expanded; others skip it.

cdr3_nt	cdr3_aa	d_call	v_call	j_call	clone_size
TGCGCCAGCAGCCAAGAGGGCAGGGGGCAAGAGACCCAGTACTTC	CASSQEGRGQETQYF	TRBD1	TRBV4-1	TRBJ2-5	-
TGTGCCAGCAGCTTCCGACTAGGGAGGGAGACCCAGTACTTC	CASSFRLGRETQYF	-	TRBV5-6	TRBJ2-5	-
TGTGCCAGCAGCGTAGCTGAGGGACTCGAGGAGACCCAGTACTTC	CASSVAEGLEETQYF	-	TRBV9	TRBJ2-5	many
TGTGCCAGCAGCTTCCCCACAGGGGGAAACACTGAAGCTTTCTTT	CASSFPTGGNTEAFF	TRBD1	TRBV5-4	TRBJ1-1	-
TGCAGCGAGGGGGGAGGGGATACGCAGTATTTT	CSEGGGDTQYF	-	TRBV29-1	TRBJ2-3	once
TGTGCCTGGAGTCCGCGGTCTGGAGAGCAGTACTTC	CAWSPRSGEQYF	-	TRBV30	TRBJ2-7	-
TGTGCCAGCAGGGGAACGGGGGATGTAATGGGTATATACGAGCAGTACTTC	CASRGTGDVMGIYEQYF	-	TRBV28	TRBJ2-7	-
TGTGCCAGCTCACCACCGGGCCTCTACGAGCAGTACTTC	CASSPPGLYEQYF	-	TRBV18	TRBJ2-7	-
TGTGCCAGCAGCTTAGATGCGGACAGGGTGGGCTATGGCTACACCTTC	CASSLDADRVGYGYTF	TRBD1	TRBV7-9	TRBJ1-2	once
TGTGCCAGCAGCTTCAGGGGAGGGGACACTGAAGCTTTCTTT	CASSFRGGDTEAFF	-	TRBV5-4	TRBJ1-1	-
TGTGCCAGCAGCCGCCGACAGGGGGCCGGCTACACCTTC	CASSRRQGAGYTF	TRBD1	TRBV7-9	TRBJ1-2	-
TGTGCCAGCAGCCAGGACAGGAACTATGGCTACACCTTC	CASSQDRNYGYTF	TRBD1	TRBV6-5	TRBJ1-2	-
TGTGCCAGCAGACAGGGGGGCAGCTATAGCAATCAGCCCCAGCATTTT	CASRQGGSYSNQPQHF	TRBD1	TRBV2	TRBJ1-5	-
TGTGCCAGCAGCCGCGGGACAGGGACTGAAAAACTGTTTTTT	CASSRGTGTEKLFF	TRBD1	TRBV7-9	TRBJ1-4	-
TGCGCCAGCAGCTTTAGGTCTAGCGCGCTAGATACGCAGTATTTT	CASSFRSSALDTQYF	-	TRBV5-1	TRBJ2-3	many